This is a list of T cell receptor beta chains from one sample in a study of T cells in localized non-small cell lung cancer. The repertoire was sequenced with immunoSEQ multiplex PCR; TCRdb's copy has only in-frame clones and lacks some. The sample lists about 14,000 clones; 65% to 85% were seen once. The source material was peripheral blood, sampled before any cancer treatment. All receptors derive from a female donor of 60 years or more with stage I squamous cell lung carcinoma. Both conserved end residues are part of each CDR3. D genes are given only for firm matches. Some rows mark clone size as missing; the rest say once, few, many or name a class of expanded clone.

cdr3_aa	cdr3_nt	d_call	j_call	v_call	clone_size
CASSVGGSMNTEAFF	TGTGCCAGCAGCGTAGGTGGTTCAATGAACACTGAAGCTTTCTTT	NA	TRBJ1-1	TRBV9	once
CACLGGLFSGNTIYF	TGTGCCTGTTTAGGGGGGTTATTCTCTGGAAACACCATATATTTT	NA	TRBJ1-3	TRBV30	NA
CASSLGGVYYGYTF	TGTGCCAGCAGCTTAGGCGGCGTCTACTATGGCTACACCTTC	NA	TRBJ1-2	TRBV7-2	NA
CASSLGQGRRTAFF	TGTGCCAGCAGCTTGGGACAGGGGCGTCGCACAGCTTTCTTT	TRBD1	TRBJ1-1	TRBV5-6	NA
CASSRQGSNYGYTF	TGTGCCAGCAGTCGTCAGGGTTCTAACTATGGCTACACCTTC	NA	TRBJ1-2	TRBV27	NA
CASSSTPSSGNTIYF	TGTGCCAGCAGTTCAACTCCCAGCTCTGGAAACACCATATATTTT	NA	TRBJ1-3	TRBV5-6	NA
CASSVGRSLSPVETQYF	TGTGCCAGCAGCGTAGGTCGCAGCTTGTCCCCCGTCGAGACCCAGTACTTC	NA	TRBJ2-5	TRBV9	NA
CASSFGGNEQYF	TGTGCCAGCAGCTTTGGGGGGAACGAGCAGTACTTC	NA	TRBJ2-7	TRBV11-2	once
CASSVDHGGEQFF	TGTGCCAGCAGCGTAGATCACGGGGGTGAGCAGTTCTTC	NA	TRBJ2-1	TRBV9	NA
CASSSEILSGNTIYF	TGTGCCAGCAGCTCGGAGATCCTCTCTGGAAACACCATATATTTT	NA	TRBJ1-3	TRBV5-8	once
CASSKLAAGGDTQYF	TGTGCCAGCAGCAAACTAGCGGCTGGGGGAGATACGCAGTATTTT	TRBD2	TRBJ2-3	TRBV7-2	NA
CASSEAGQPQHF	TGTGCCAGCAGTGAAGCAGGACAGCCCCAGCATTTT	NA	TRBJ1-5	TRBV2	NA
CASSSSFSDNTEAFF	TGTGCCAGCAGCTCATCCTTCAGTGATAACACTGAAGCTTTCTTT	NA	TRBJ1-1	TRBV7-8	NA
CASSLVGKGNSPLHF	TGTGCCAGCAGCTTAGTAGGGAAGGGGAATTCACCCCTCCACTTT	NA	TRBJ1-6	TRBV7-2	NA
CASSRRTSGVGELFF	TGTGCCAGCAGCCGGCGGACTAGCGGGGTCGGGGAGCTGTTTTTT	TRBD2	TRBJ2-2	TRBV14	NA
CSVPPDRPNAYEQYF	TGCAGCGTTCCCCCAGACAGGCCAAACGCCTACGAGCAGTACTTC	NA	TRBJ2-7	TRBV29-1	NA
CASSLDGTREKLFF	TGCGCCAGCAGCTTGGACGGGACACGCGAAAAACTGTTTTTT	NA	TRBJ1-4	TRBV5-1	NA
CASSLNGVPPMNTEAFF	TGCGCCAGCAGCTTGAACGGGGTGCCCCCCATGAACACTGAAGCTTTCTTT	NA	TRBJ1-1	TRBV5-1	NA
CASSSQTGVNQPQHF	TGTGCCAGTAGTAGTCAGACAGGGGTCAATCAGCCCCAGCATTTT	TRBD1	TRBJ1-5	TRBV19	NA
CASSLGWTGNQPQHF	TGTGCCAGCAGCCTGGGCTGGACAGGCAATCAGCCCCAGCATTTT	NA	TRBJ1-5	TRBV5-6	few
CASTLGGSGLYNSPLHF	TGTGCCAGCACCCTGGGGGGGTCGGGGTTATATAATTCACCCCTCCACTTT	NA	TRBJ1-6	TRBV5-6	NA
CASTNPGANVLTF	TGTGCCAGTACGAACCCTGGGGCCAACGTCCTGACTTTC	NA	TRBJ2-6	TRBV19	few
CASSLQGIGTEAFF	TGTGCCAGCAGCTTGCAGGGTATCGGCACTGAAGCTTTCTTT	NA	TRBJ1-1	TRBV7-3	NA
CASASGGQKTSTDTQYF	TGTGCCAGCGCTAGCGGGGGTCAGAAAACTAGCACAGATACGCAGTATTTT	TRBD2	TRBJ2-3	TRBV5-4	NA
CASSLRQGLLHF	TGTGCCAGCAGTTTACGGCAGGGTCTCCTCCACTTT	NA	TRBJ1-6	TRBV27	NA
CASSVGLRSQETQYF	TGTGCCAGCAGCGTAGGTCTTAGGTCCCAAGAGACCCAGTACTTC	NA	TRBJ2-5	TRBV9	NA
CASSTDVGRQETQYF	TGTGCCAGCAGCACGGACGTAGGTCGGCAAGAGACCCAGTACTTC	NA	TRBJ2-5	TRBV5-5	NA
CASSRQGAVTEAFF	TGTGCCAGCAGCCGACAGGGGGCTGTGACTGAAGCTTTCTTT	TRBD1	TRBJ1-1	TRBV7-9	NA
CASSAWGGTTDTQYF	TGCGCCAGCAGTGCTTGGGGGGGGACGACAGATACGCAGTATTTT	TRBD2	TRBJ2-3	TRBV10-2	NA
CAWSVFFRPEETQYF	TGTGCCTGGAGTGTATTTTTTCGACCGGAGGAGACCCAGTACTTC	NA	TRBJ2-5	TRBV30	NA
CASGSQEATTRQYF	TGTGCTAGTGGTTCTCAGGAGGCAACTACGAGGCAGTACTTC	NA	TRBJ2-7	TRBV12-5	NA
CASRGTGNQPQHF	TGTGCCAGCAGGGGGACAGGCAATCAGCCCCAGCATTTT	TRBD1	TRBJ1-5	TRBV6-1	NA
CASLDLPETQYF	TGTGCCAGCCTGGACCTCCCCGAGACCCAGTACTTC	NA	TRBJ2-5	TRBV6-4	few
CASSLASRGAGNTIYF	TGTGCCAGCAGCTTGGCATCCAGGGGAGCTGGAAACACCATATATTTT	NA	TRBJ1-3	TRBV5-5	NA
CASSLRGADTQYF	TGTGCCAGCAGCTTACGGGGGGCTGATACGCAGTATTTT	NA	TRBJ2-3	TRBV7-6	NA
CASSPQKNTEAFF	TGTGCCAGCTCACCACAAAAGAACACTGAAGCTTTCTTT	NA	TRBJ1-1	TRBV18	few
CASSEAPGGTGELFF	TGTGCCAGCAGTGAAGCCCCAGGCGGGACCGGGGAGCTGTTTTTT	NA	TRBJ2-2	TRBV2	NA
CASSLAAGDSGNTIYF	TGCGCCAGCAGCTTGGCCGCAGGGGACTCTGGAAACACCATATATTTT	NA	TRBJ1-3	TRBV5-1	NA